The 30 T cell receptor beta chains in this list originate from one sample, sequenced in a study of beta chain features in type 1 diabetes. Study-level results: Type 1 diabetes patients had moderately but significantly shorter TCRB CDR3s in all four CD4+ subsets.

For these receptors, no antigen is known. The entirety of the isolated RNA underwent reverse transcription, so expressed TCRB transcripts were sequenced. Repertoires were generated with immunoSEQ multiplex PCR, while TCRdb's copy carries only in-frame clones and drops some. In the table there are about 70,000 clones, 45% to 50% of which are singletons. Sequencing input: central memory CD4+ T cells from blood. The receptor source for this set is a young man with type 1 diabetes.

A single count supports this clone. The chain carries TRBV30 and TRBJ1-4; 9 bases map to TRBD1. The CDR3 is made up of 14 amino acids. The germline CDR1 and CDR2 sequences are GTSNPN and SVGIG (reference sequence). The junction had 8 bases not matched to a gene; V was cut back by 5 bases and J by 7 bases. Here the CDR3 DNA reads TGTGCCTGGTCCGGGACAGGGAGGGGTGAAAAACTGTTTTTT. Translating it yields CAWSGTGRGEKLFF.

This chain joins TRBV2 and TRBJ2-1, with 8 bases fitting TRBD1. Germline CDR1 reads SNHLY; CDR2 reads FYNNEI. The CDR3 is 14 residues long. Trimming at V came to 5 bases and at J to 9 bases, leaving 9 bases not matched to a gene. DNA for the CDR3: TGTGCCAGCAGTCCTACGACTCAGGGGGCTGAGCAGTTCTTC. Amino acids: CASSPTTQGAEQFF.

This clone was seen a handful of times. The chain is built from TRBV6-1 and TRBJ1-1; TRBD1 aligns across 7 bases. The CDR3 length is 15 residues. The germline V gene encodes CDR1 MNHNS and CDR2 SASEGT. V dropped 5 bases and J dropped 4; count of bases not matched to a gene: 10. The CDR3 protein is CASSFQTGSATEAFF. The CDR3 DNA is TGTGCCAGCAGTTTCCAGACAGGGTCGGCCACTGAAGCTTTCTTT.

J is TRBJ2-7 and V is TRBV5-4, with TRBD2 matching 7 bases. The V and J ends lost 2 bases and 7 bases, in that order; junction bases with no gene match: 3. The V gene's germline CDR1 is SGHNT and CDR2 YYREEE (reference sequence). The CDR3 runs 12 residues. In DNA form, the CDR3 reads TGTGCCAGCAGCTTAGCCGGGGGGGAGCAGTACTTC. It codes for CASSLAGGEQYF.

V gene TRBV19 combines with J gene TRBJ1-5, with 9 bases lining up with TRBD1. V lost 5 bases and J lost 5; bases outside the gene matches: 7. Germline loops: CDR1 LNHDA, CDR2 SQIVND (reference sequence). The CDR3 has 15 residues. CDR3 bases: TGTGCCAGTAGTGCCCGGACAGGGGCCCATCAGCCCCAGCATTTT. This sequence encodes CASSARTGAHQPQHF.

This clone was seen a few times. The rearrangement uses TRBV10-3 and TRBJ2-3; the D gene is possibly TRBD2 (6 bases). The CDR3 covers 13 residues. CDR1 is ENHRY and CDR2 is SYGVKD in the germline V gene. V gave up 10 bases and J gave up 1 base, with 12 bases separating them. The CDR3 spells CASSGLGTDTQYF. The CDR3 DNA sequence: TGTGCCAGTAGCGGCCTGGGCACAGATACGCAGTATTTT.

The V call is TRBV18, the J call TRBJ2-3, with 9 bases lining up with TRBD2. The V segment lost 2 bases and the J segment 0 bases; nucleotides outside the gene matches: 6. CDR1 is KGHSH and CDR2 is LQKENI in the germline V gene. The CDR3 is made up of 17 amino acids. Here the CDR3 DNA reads TGTGCCAGCTCACCAGAAGCGGGGGGCCTTAGCACAGATACGCAGTATTTT. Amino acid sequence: CASSPEAGGLSTDTQYF.

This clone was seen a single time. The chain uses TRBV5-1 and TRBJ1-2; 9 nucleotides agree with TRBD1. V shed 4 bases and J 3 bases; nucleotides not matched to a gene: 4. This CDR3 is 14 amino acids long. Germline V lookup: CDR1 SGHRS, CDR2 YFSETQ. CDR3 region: CASSRTGDYYGYTF. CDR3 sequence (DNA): TGCGCCAGCAGCCGGACAGGGGATTACTATGGCTACACCTTC.

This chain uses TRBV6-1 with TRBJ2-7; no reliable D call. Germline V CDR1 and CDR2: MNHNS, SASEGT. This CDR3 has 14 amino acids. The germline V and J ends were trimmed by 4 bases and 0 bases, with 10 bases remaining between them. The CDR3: CASSGQVSSYEQYF. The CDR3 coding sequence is TGTGCCAGCAGTGGCCAGGTTAGCTCCTACGAGCAGTACTTC.

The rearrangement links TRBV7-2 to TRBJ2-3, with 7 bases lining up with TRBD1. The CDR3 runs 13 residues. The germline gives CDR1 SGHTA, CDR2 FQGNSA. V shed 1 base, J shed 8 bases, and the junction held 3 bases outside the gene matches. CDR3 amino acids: CASSLDAGGTQYF. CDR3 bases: TGTGCCAGCAGCTTAGACGCAGGGGGTACGCAGTATTTT.

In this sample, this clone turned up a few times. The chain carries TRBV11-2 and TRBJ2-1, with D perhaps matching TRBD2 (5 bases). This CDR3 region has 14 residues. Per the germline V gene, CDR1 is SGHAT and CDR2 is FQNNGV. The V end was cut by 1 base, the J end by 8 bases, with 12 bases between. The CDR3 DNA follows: TGTGCCAGCAGCTTAGGCCATAGCGTCGATGAGCAGTTCTTC. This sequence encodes CASSLGHSVDEQFF.

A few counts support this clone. The CDR3 loop is CASSLASGRTGELFF. The CDR3 bases are TGTGCCAGCAGCTTAGCTAGCGGGAGAACCGGGGAGCTGTTTTTT. V gene TRBV7-9 combines with J gene TRBJ2-2; TRBD2 aligns across 9 bases. V gave up 0 bases and J gave up 5 bases; unmatched junction bases: 1. The CDR3 length is 15 residues. CDR1 SEHNR and CDR2 FQNEAQ come from the germline V gene (reference sequence).

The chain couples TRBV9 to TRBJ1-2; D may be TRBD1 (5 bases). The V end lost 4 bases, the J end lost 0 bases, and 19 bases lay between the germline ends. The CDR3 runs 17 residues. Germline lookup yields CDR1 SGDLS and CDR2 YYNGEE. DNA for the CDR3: TGTGCCAGCAGCCCCCGGGGGGGGGTCCTAGCTAACTATGGCTACACCTTC. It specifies CASSPRGGVLANYGYTF.

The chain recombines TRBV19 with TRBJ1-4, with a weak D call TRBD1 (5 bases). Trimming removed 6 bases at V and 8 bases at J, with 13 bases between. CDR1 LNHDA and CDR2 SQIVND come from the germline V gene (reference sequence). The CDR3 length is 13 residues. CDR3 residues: CASRPVGGEKLFF. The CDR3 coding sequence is TGTGCCAGTAGACCGGTCGGGGGGGAAAAACTGTTTTTT.

CDR3 amino acids: CASSDAAGGSWLQEQYF. The CDR3 bases are TGTGCCAGCTCAGACGCTGCAGGGGGGTCTTGGTTGCAGGAGCAGTACTTC. The chain couples TRBV18 to TRBJ2-7; a possible D gene is TRBD1 (7 bases). Germline CDR1 and CDR2: KGHSH and LQKENI. With 5 bases removed from V and 7 bases from J, the gap between germline ends came to 27 bases. This CDR3 comprises 17 residues.

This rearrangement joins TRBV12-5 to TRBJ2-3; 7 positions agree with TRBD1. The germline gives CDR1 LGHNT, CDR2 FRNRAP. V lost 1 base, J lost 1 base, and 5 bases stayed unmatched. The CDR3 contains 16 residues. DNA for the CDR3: TGTGCTAGTGGTTTGGGACAGGGTGGTGGCACAGATACGCAGTATTTT. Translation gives CASGLGQGGGTDTQYF.

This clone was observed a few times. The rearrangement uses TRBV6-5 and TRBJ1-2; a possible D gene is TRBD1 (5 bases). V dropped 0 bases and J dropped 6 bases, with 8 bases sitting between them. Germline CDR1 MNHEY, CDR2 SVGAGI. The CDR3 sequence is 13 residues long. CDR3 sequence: CASSYSTGDGYTF. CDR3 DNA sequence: TGTGCCAGCAGTTACTCGACGGGGGATGGCTACACCTTC.

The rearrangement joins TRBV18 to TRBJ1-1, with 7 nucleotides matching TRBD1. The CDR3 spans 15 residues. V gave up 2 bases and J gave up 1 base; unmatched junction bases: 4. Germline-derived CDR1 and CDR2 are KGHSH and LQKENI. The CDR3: CASSPERGRNTEAFF. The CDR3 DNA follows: TGTGCCAGCTCACCAGAGAGGGGGCGGAACACTGAAGCTTTCTTT.

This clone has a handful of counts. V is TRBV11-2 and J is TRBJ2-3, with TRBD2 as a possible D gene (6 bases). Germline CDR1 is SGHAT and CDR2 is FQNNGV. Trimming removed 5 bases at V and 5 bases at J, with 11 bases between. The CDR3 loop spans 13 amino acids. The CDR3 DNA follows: TGTGCCAGCAGCCCCCGACTAGAAGATACGCAGTATTTT. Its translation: CASSPRLEDTQYF. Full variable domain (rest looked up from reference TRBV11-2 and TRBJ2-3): EAGVAQSPRYKIIEKRQSVAFWCNPISGHATLYWYQQILGQGPKLLIQFQNNGVVDDSQLPKDRFSAERLKGVDSTLKIQPAKLEDSAVYLCASSPRLEDTQYFGPGTRLTVL.

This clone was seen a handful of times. In DNA form, the CDR3 reads TGCGCCAGCAGTCAAACTGTACCGAGCAACACTGAAGCTTTCTTT. It is translated as CASSQTVPSNTEAFF. This chain links TRBV23-1 with TRBJ1-1; no firm D call. TRBV23-1 carries the ORF label, with uncertain function. The CDR3 is 15 amino acids. V lost 2 bases to trimming and J lost 2 bases, with 12 bases between them.

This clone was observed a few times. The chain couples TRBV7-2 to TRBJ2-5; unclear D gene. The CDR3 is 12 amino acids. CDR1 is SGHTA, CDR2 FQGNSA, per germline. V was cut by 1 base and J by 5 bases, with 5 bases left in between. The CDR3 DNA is TGTGCCAGCAGCTTAGTGGAGGAGACCCAGTACTTC. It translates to CASSLVEETQYF.

CDR3 nucleotides: TGTGCCAGCAGCGCCGCCGGGACAGAGATCTATGGCTACACCTTC. Translated: CASSAAGTEIYGYTF. The chain employs TRBV2 and TRBJ1-2, with 7 bases matching TRBD1. Germline V gene sequence: CDR1 SNHLY, CDR2 FYNNEI. The CDR3 extends over 15 amino acids. Trimming cost V 6 bases and J 4 bases; bases outside gene matches: 11.

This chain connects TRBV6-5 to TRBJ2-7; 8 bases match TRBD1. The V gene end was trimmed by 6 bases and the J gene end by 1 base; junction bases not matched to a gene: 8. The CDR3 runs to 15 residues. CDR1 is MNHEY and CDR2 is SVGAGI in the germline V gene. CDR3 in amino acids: CASRLYGQGSYEQYF. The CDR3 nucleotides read TGTGCCAGCAGACTATATGGACAGGGATCCTACGAGCAGTACTTC.

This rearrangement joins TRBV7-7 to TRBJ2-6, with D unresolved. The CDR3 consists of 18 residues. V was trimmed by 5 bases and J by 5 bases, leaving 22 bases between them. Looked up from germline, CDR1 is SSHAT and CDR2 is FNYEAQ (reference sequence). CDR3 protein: CASSSCLVPQSRANVLTF. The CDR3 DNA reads TGTGCCAGCAGCAGCTGCCTAGTGCCACAAAGTCGGGCCAACGTCCTGACTTTC.

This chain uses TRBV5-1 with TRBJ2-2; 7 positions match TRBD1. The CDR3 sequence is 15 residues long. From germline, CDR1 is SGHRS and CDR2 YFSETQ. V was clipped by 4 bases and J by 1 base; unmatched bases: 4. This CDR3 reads CASSADRVNTGELFF. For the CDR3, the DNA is TGCGCCAGCAGCGCCGACAGGGTGAACACCGGGGAGCTGTTTTTT.

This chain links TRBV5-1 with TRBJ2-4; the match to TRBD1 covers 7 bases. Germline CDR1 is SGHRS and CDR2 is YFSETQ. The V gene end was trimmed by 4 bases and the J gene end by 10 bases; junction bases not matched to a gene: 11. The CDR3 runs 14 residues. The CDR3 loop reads CASSQTGHTGIQYF. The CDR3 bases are TGCGCCAGCAGCCAGACAGGGCACACAGGGATTCAGTACTTC.

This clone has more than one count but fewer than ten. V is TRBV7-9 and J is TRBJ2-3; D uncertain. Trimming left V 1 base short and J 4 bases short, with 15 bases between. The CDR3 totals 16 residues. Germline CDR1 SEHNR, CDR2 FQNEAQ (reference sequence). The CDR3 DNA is TGTGCCAGCAGCTTAGAAGCCCCCCTAGAAGCAGATACGCAGTATTTT. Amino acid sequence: CASSLEAPLEADTQYF.

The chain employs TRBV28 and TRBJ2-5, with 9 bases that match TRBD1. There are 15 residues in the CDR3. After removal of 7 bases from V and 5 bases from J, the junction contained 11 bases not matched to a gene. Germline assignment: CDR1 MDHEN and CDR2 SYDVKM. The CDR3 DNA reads TGTGCCAGCACCACCGGGACAGGGCATGCGGAGACCCAGTACTTC. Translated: CASTTGTGHAETQYF. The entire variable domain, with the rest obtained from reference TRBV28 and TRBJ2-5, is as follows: DVKVTQSSRYLVKRTGEKVFLECVQDMDHENMFWYRQDPGLGLRLIYFSYDVKMKEKGDIPEGYSVSREKKERFSLILESASTNQTSMYLCASTTGTGHAETQYFGPGTRLLVL.

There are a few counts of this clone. CDR3: CATSRDRGLLQPQHF. CDR3 bases: TGTGCCACCAGTCGGGACAGGGGATTGCTTCAGCCCCAGCATTTT. The rearrangement uses TRBV15 and TRBJ1-5, with 10 bases fitting TRBD1. The CDR3 has 15 amino acids. CDR1 LNHNV and CDR2 YYDKDF come from the germline V gene (reference sequence). Unmatched junction bases numbered 8, after V lost 6 bases and J lost 6 bases.

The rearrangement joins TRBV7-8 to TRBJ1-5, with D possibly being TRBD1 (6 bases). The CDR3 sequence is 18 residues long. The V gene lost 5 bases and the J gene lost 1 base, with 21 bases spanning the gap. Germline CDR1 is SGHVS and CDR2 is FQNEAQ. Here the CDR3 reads CASSQTARDTTSNQPQHF. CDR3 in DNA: TGTGCCAGCAGCCAAACGGCCCGGGACACGACGAGCAATCAGCCCCAGCATTTT.